This T cell receptor beta chain stems from a study of spatial heterogeneity in lung cancer. At the level of the study: The donor population consisted of 72 patients with untreated, early-stage non-small cell lung cancer.

In the case of this clonotype: What it binds is not known. This may arise from a read error, as a much more abundant clone is one base away.

General study findings and limits: At tumor resection, ubiquitous expanded TCRs were detected in blood more often than later.

The length of the CDR3 is 14 residues. V gave up 6 bases and J gave up 6 bases; unmatched junction bases: 5. Germline V gene sequence: CDR1 MNHNY, CDR2 SVGAGI (reference sequence). TCRdb redid the calling of the 5' RACE reads with MiXCR, one entry per CDR3 protein. The sample shows over 40,000 distinct CDR3 sequences, 10% to 15% of them seen only once. Specified time point: blood at routine non-recurrence follow-up after resection. The rearrangement uses TRBV6-6 and TRBJ2-1, with 10 bases matching TRBD2. The specimen was PBMCs, collected at follow-up. The TCR comes from a male donor with early-stage non-small cell lung cancer. The CDR3 DNA reads TGTGCCAGCAGAGGGACTAGCGTAGGCAATGAGCAGTTCTTC. Its translation: CASRGTSVGNEQFF.